Listed below are T cell receptor beta chains from one sample, sequenced in a study of T cell responses to AZD1222 COVID-19 vaccine. Libraries were prepared by immunoSEQ multiplex PCR; TCRdb keeps only in-frame clonotypes and omits some of them. The sample has about 90,000 clones; under 95% are singletons. Specimen: peripheral blood, collected on day 0 of MenACWY control vaccination. The receptors derive from an adult in good health. Each CDR3 is given with its conserved first and last residue. D genes are given only for firm matches. Part of the rows lack a size; the others show once, few, many or a class for expanded clones.

CDR3 DNA: TGCGCCAGCAGCGAGTTCATGAACACTGAAGCTTTCTTT
CDR3 protein: CASSEFMNTEAFF
J gene: TRBJ1-1
V gene: TRBV5-1
D gene: NA
clone size: NA

CDR3 DNA: TGTGCCAGCAGCTTAAGTAGATCAAATGAGCAGTTCTTC
CDR3 protein: CASSLSRSNEQFF
J gene: TRBJ2-1
V gene: TRBV7-2
D gene: NA
clone size: NA

CDR3 DNA: TGTGCCAGCAGCCGTTCGGGACAGGGGAGTAGCTACGAGCAGTACTTC
CDR3 protein: CASSRSGQGSSYEQYF
J gene: TRBJ2-7
V gene: TRBV3-1/TRBV3-2
D gene: TRBD1
clone size: NA

CDR3 DNA: TGTGCCAGCAGCCAAGATAGGCAGAACACTGAAGCTTTCTTT
CDR3 protein: CASSQDRQNTEAFF
J gene: TRBJ1-1
V gene: TRBV4-2
D gene: NA
clone size: NA

CDR3 DNA: TGTGCCAGCACAAGGAACACTGAAGCTTTCTTT
CDR3 protein: CASTRNTEAFF
J gene: TRBJ1-1
V gene: TRBV6-5
D gene: NA
clone size: NA

CDR3 DNA: TGTGCCAGCAGCCTAGGGACGGTCTCTGGAAACACCATATATTTT
CDR3 protein: CASSLGTVSGNTIYF
J gene: TRBJ1-3
V gene: TRBV11-2
D gene: NA
clone size: once

CDR3 DNA: TGCAGTGCTCCGACAGTTCATGGCTACACCTTC
CDR3 protein: CSAPTVHGYTF
J gene: TRBJ1-2
V gene: TRBV20-1
D gene: NA
clone size: NA

CDR3 DNA: TGTGCCAGCAGTTGGCCCGGGACAGAAGATGGCTACACCTTC
CDR3 protein: CASSWPGTEDGYTF
J gene: TRBJ1-2
V gene: TRBV5-6
D gene: TRBD1
clone size: once

CDR3 DNA: TGCGCCAGCAGCTTGTCTGGACAGCCGAACACTGAAGCTTTCTTT
CDR3 protein: CASSLSGQPNTEAFF
J gene: TRBJ1-1
V gene: TRBV5-1
D gene: NA
clone size: NA

CDR3 DNA: TGTGCCAGCAGCACCTCGGGACAGGGCCCGGGCGGAAACATTCAGTACTTC
CDR3 protein: CASSTSGQGPGGNIQYF
J gene: TRBJ2-4
V gene: TRBV21-1
D gene: NA
clone size: NA

CDR3 DNA: TGTGCCAGTAGTATACGTCTGGGACAGGGGAAAAACACTGAAGCTTTCTTT
CDR3 protein: CASSIRLGQGKNTEAFF
J gene: TRBJ1-1
V gene: TRBV19
D gene: TRBD1
clone size: once

CDR3 DNA: TGTGCCAGCAGTTACTCGTCGAGGCAAGAGACCCAGTACTTC
CDR3 protein: CASSYSSRQETQYF
J gene: TRBJ2-5
V gene: TRBV6-6
D gene: NA
clone size: NA

CDR3 DNA: TGTGCCAGTAGTACGTTCGGGACAGATACGCAGTATTTT
CDR3 protein: CASSTFGTDTQYF
J gene: TRBJ2-3
V gene: TRBV19
D gene: NA
clone size: NA

CDR3 DNA: TGTGCCAGCAGCTTAGGAGGGGCTGGAAACACCATATATTTT
CDR3 protein: CASSLGGAGNTIYF
J gene: TRBJ1-3
V gene: TRBV7-2
D gene: NA
clone size: NA

CDR3 DNA: TGTGCCAGCAGCACTGACAGGGGGCGGGTGACCCAGTACTTC
CDR3 protein: CASSTDRGRVTQYF
J gene: TRBJ2-5
V gene: TRBV11-2
D gene: TRBD1
clone size: NA

CDR3 DNA: TGTGCCAGCTCGGGTAATCAGCCCCAGCATTTT
CDR3 protein: CASSGNQPQHF
J gene: TRBJ1-5
V gene: TRBV6-6
D gene: NA
clone size: NA

CDR3 DNA: TGTGCCAGCAGTTTTCTGACTCCCCCCTACGAGCAGTACTTC
CDR3 protein: CASSFLTPPYEQYF
J gene: TRBJ2-7
V gene: TRBV27
D gene: NA
clone size: NA

CDR3 DNA: TGTGCCAGCAGTTGGATGGGGGACAGGGGATCCAGGAGCAATCAGCCCCAGCATTTT
CDR3 protein: CASSWMGDRGSRSNQPQHF
J gene: TRBJ1-5
V gene: TRBV6-2/TRBV6-3
D gene: TRBD1
clone size: few

CDR3 DNA: TGTGCCAGCAGTCCACAGCTGTTAAGGATCTTCTTT
CDR3 protein: CASSPQLLRIFF
J gene: TRBJ1-1
V gene: TRBV28
D gene: NA
clone size: NA

CDR3 DNA: TGTGCCAGCAGCTTGTATAGCTTGGCGGGGCCCTCCTACGAGCAGTACTTC
CDR3 protein: CASSLYSLAGPSYEQYF
J gene: TRBJ2-7
V gene: TRBV5-5
D gene: NA
clone size: few

CDR3 DNA: TGTGCCAGCCAATACGGGGATACGCAGTATTTT
CDR3 protein: CASQYGDTQYF
J gene: TRBJ2-3
V gene: TRBV10-3
D gene: NA
clone size: NA

CDR3 DNA: TGTGCCAGCAGTTACTTCGGGCAGGGCAGTTCACCCCTCCACTTT
CDR3 protein: CASSYFGQGSSPLHF
J gene: TRBJ1-6
V gene: TRBV6-5
D gene: NA
clone size: NA

CDR3 DNA: TGTGCCAGCTCCCTAGCGGGAGGAAGCGGCGATGAGCAGTTCTTC
CDR3 protein: CASSLAGGSGDEQFF
J gene: TRBJ2-1
V gene: TRBV18
D gene: TRBD2
clone size: NA

CDR3 DNA: TGTGCCACCAGTGCGGCATATAGCAATCAGCCCCAGCATTTT
CDR3 protein: CATSAAYSNQPQHF
J gene: TRBJ1-5
V gene: TRBV24-1
D gene: NA
clone size: once

CDR3 DNA: TGTGCCAGCAGTTACTCGGGGGCCAGAGAGTTC
CDR3 protein: CASSYSGAREF
J gene: TRBJ1-2
V gene: TRBV6-6
D gene: NA
clone size: NA

CDR3 DNA: TGTGCCAGCAGCTCACGTGACAGGGGAAACATTCAGTACTTC
CDR3 protein: CASSSRDRGNIQYF
J gene: TRBJ2-4
V gene: TRBV7-9
D gene: TRBD1
clone size: NA